This T cell receptor beta chain was captured in a study of graft-versus-host responses after intestinal transplantation. Looking at the study overall: Transplants were multivisceral, liver-intestinal, or isolated intestinal. All recipients were given anti-thymocyte globulin induction, and tacrolimus and steroids were then administered for 3 to 4 years.

Findings and caveats of the study: Declining HvG levels early post-transplant were linked to peak circulating GvH clone levels. Recipient bone marrow held GvH clones, some seen earlier in ileum or blood.

The ends were cut back, 0 bases at V and 6 bases at J, with 12 bases in the middle. Germline values: CDR1 GTSNPN, CDR2 SVGIG (reference sequence). This CDR3 is built from 13 residues. A note on this clone: What it recognizes is unknown.

Sequenced by immunoSEQ multiplex PCR; TCRdb stores in-frame clones only, minus some. Of 40,000 to 55,000 clones in the sample, more than 80% were seen once. This specimen consisted of unstimulated CD4+ T cells sorted from spleen or lymph node cells, obtained before transplant. The receptor's source is a human donor who was the organ donor for an intestinal transplant. V and J are TRBV30 and TRBJ2-7, with D possibly matching TRBD1 (5 bases). CDR3 sequence: CAWSVGYQGEQYF. The CDR3 bases are TGTGCCTGGAGTGTCGGCTATCAGGGCGAGCAGTACTTC.